The 7 T cell receptor beta chains reported below all come from one sample, sequenced in a study of a mutant IDH1 vaccine in newly diagnosed glioma. This table comes from immunoSEQ multiplex PCR, and its TCRdb copy is limited to in-frame clones, with some not included. The sample yields 60,000 to 100,000 clones, roughly 85% seen once. Their antigens are not known. Indicated time point: week 23, last vaccination. The investigators gave 300 ug of mutant IDH1 20-mer peptide in each vaccine dose, together with topical imiquimod. Here the sequenced sample was PBMCs, taken from a glioma patient whose treatment included an IDH1 peptide vaccine. These receptors originate from a woman between 45 and 60 years old with glioma.

Of note for this clone: A junction boundary mismatches the germline segment, possibly from a read error. V usage is TRBV4-1 and J usage is TRBJ2-7, with TRBD2 identical over 9 bases. The CDR3 loop spans 15 amino acids. Germline lookup yields CDR1 MGHRA and CDR2 YSYEKL. The CDR3 region is CASSQFGLAKYEQCF. The DNA for the CDR3 is TGCGCCAGCAGCCAATTTGGACTAGCGAAGTACGAGCAGTGCTTC.

This sequence joins TRBV29-1 and TRBJ1-1, with D maybe TRBD1 (5 bases). Germline V CDR1 and CDR2: SQVTM, ANQGSEA. The V end lost 2 bases, the J end lost 1 base, and 8 bases lay between the germline ends. The CDR3 contains 13 residues. The CDR3 reads CSVERGANTEAFF. Here the CDR3 DNA reads TGCAGCGTTGAAAGGGGCGCGAACACTGAAGCTTTCTTT.

The chain uses TRBV7-6 and TRBJ2-4; 8 bases align to TRBD2. Germline trimming cut 1 base from V and 2 bases from J; bases unmatched to any gene: 7. Looked up from germline, CDR1 is SGHVS and CDR2 is FNYEAQ. The CDR3 is 17 amino acids. Here the CDR3 reads CASSLEIAGNPKNIQYF. CDR3 in DNA: TGTGCCAGCAGCTTAGAGATAGCGGGAAACCCCAAAAACATTCAGTACTTC. The full variable domain, rest sourced from reference TRBV7-6 and TRBJ2-4, is GAGVSQSPRYKVTKRGQDVALRCDPISGHVSLYWYRQALGQGPEFLTYFNYEAQQDKSGLPNDRFSAERPEGSISTLTIQRTEQRDSAMYRCASSLEIAGNPKNIQYFGAGTRLSVL.

This chain joins TRBV28 and TRBJ2-7; 7 bases fit TRBD1. V was pared by 5 bases and J by 1 base, with 8 bases of the junction left unmatched. Germline V gene lookup returns CDR1 MDHEN and CDR2 SYDVKM. This CDR3 is 15 amino acids long. The CDR3 is CASSADRELSYEQYF. CDR3 coding DNA: TGTGCCAGCAGTGCCGACAGGGAGTTATCCTACGAGCAGTACTTC.

The genes are TRBV10-3 and TRBJ2-1; D is possibly TRBD1 or TRBD2 (7 bases each). This CDR3 spans 11 amino acids. Trimming took 8 bases from V and 9 from J, leaving 11 bases between them. CDR1 ENHRY and CDR2 SYGVKD come from the germline V gene. CDR3 protein: CAIRRGGEQFF. CDR3 nucleotides: TGTGCCATCCGCAGGGGGGGTGAGCAGTTCTTC.

The V gene is TRBV27, the J gene TRBJ2-2; no clear D gene. CDR1 is MNHEY and CDR2 is SMNVEV in the germline V gene (reference sequence). This CDR3 has 16 residues. V was trimmed by 5 bases and J by 2 bases, leaving 15 bases between them. The CDR3 DNA follows: TGTGCCAGCAGTCCCCGGACCCTAAGAAACACCGGGGAGCTGTTTTTT. Translated, it gives CASSPRTLRNTGELFF.

The V and J genes are TRBV18 and TRBJ2-5; the match to TRBD2 covers 10 bases. CDR1 and CDR2 from the germline V gene are KGHSH and LQKENI. The CDR3 contains 14 residues. J lost 3 bases, V lost 5 bases, and 3 bases had no gene match. DNA of the CDR3: TGTGCCAGCTCATCTAGCGGGAGTAAAGAGACCCAGTACTTC. Protein sequence: CASSSSGSKETQYF.